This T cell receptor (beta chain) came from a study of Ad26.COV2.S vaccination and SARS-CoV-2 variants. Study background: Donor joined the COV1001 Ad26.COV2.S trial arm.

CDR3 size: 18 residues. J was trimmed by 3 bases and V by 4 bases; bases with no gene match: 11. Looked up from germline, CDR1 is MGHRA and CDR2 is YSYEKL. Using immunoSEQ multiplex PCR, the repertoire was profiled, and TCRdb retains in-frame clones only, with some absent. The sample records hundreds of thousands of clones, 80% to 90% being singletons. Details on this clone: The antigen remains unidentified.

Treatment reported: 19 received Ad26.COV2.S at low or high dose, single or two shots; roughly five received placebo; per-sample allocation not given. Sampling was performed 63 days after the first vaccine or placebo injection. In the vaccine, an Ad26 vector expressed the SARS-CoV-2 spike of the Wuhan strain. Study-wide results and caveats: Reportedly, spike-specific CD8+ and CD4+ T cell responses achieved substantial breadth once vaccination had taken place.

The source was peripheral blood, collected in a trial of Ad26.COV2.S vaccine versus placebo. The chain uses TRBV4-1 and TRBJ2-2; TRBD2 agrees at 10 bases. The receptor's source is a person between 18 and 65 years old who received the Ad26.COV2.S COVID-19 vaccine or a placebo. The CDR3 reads CASSPLGASGGYTGELFF. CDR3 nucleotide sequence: TGCGCCAGCAGCCCGCTAGGTGCTAGCGGGGGCTACACCGGGGAGCTGTTTTTT.